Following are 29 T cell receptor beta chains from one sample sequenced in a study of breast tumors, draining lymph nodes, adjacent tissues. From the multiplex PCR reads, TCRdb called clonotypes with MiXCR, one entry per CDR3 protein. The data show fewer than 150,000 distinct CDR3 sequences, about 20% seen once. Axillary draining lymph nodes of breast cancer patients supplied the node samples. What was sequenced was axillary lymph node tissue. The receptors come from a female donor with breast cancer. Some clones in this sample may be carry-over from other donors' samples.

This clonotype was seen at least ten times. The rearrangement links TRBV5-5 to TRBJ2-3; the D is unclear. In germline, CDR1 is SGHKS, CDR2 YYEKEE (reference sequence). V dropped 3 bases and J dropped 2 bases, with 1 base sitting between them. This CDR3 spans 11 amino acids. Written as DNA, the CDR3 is TGTGCCAGCAGCTACACAGATACGCAGTATTTT. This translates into CASSYTDTQYF.

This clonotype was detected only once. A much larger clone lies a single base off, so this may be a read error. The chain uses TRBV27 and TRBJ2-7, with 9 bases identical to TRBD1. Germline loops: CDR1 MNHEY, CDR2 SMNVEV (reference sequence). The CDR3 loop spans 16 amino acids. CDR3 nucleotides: TGTGCCGGCAGTCCCAGCCCGGGACAGGGTATGTACGAGCAGTACTTC. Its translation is CAGSPSPGQGMYEQYF.

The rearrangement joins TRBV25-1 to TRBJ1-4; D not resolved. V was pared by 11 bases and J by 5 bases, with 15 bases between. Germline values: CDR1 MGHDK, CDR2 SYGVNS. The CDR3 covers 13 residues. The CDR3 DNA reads TGTGCCGTTCGACATATGGCAAATGAAAAACTGTTTTTT. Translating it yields CAVRHMANEKLFF.

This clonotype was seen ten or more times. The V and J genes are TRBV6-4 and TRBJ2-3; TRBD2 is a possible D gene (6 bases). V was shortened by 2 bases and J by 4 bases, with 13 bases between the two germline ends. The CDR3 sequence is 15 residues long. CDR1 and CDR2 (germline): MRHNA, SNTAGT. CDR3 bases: TGTGCCAGCAGTGACGGGTCGGGAGTAGCAGATACGCAGTATTTT. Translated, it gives CASSDGSGVADTQYF.

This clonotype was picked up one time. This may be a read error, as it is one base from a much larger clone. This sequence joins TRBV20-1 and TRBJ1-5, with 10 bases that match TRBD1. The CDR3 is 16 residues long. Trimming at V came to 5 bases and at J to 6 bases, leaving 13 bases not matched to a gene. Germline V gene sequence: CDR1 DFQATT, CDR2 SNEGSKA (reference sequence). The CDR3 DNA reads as TGCAGTGCTGCGGACAGGGGGTCCCCTTCGGGTCAGCCCCAGCATTTT. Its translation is CSAADRGSPSGQPQHF.

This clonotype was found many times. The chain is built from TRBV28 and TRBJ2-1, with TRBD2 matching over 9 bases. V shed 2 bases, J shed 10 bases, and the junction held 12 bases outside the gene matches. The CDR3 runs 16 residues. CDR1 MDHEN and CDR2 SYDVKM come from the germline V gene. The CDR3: CASSLIAAGGGGEQFF. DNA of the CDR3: TGTGCCAGCAGTTTAATAGCAGCGGGAGGCGGAGGGGAGCAGTTCTTC.

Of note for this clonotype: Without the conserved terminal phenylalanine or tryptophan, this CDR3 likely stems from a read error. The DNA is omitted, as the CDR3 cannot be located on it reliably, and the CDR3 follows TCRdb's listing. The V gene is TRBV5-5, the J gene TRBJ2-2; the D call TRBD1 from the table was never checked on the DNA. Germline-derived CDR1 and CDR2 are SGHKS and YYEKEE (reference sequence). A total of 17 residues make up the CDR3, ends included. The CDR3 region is CASSLERTGHYTGEPFS.

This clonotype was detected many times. CDR3: CAWSADSGGRGYF. In DNA, the CDR3 is TGTGCCTGGAGTGCGGACAGCGGGGGGAGGGGGTACTTC. This chain uses TRBV30 with TRBJ2-7; 9 positions agree with TRBD2. Germline CDR1 and CDR2: GTSNPN and SVGIG (reference sequence). This CDR3 region has 13 residues. V gave up 1 base and J gave up 12 bases; unmatched junction bases: 10.

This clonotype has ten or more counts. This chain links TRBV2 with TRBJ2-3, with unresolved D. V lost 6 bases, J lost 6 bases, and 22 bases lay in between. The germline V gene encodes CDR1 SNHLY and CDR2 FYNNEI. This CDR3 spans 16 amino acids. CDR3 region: CASRPELYPSLDTQYF. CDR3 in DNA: TGTGCCAGCAGGCCTGAGCTATATCCGTCTTTGGATACGCAGTATTTT.

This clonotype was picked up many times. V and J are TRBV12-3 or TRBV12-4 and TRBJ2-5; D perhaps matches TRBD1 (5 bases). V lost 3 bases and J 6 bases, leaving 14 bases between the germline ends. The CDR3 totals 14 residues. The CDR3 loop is CASSLRQGEKTQYF. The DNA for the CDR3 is TGTGCCAGCAGTTTGAGGCAGGGCGAGAAGACCCAGTACTTC.

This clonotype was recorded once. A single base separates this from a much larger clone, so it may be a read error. The CDR3 is CATSRREQNYGYTF. CDR3 sequence (DNA): TGTGCCACCAGCAGGCGGGAACAGAACTATGGCTACACCTTC. V usage is TRBV15 and J usage is TRBJ1-2, with D hard to call. There are 14 residues in the CDR3. The germline V gene has CDR1 LNHNV and CDR2 YYDKDF (reference sequence). V was cut by 3 bases and J by 2 bases, with 10 bases left in between.

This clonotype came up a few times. The CDR3, as DNA: TGTGCCAGCAAGCCCCGGGGGTTCACAGATACGCAGTATTTT. It yields the protein CASKPRGFTDTQYF. The J gene is TRBJ2-3, the V gene TRBV27; TRBD2 might be the D (6 bases). Trimming took off 7 bases at V and 2 bases at J, with 13 bases between the two ends. This CDR3 spans 14 amino acids. Germline V lookup: CDR1 MNHEY, CDR2 SMNVEV (reference sequence).

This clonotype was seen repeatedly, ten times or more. The CDR3 reads CASSLHGASYEQYF. The CDR3 region has the DNA TGTGCCAGCAGCTTGCACGGTGCCTCCTACGAGCAGTACTTC. The chain links TRBV5-8 to TRBJ2-7; unclear D gene. The CDR3 has 14 amino acids. V was clipped by 1 base and J by 0 bases, with 8 bases between them. Germline lookup yields CDR1 SGHTS and CDR2 YDEGEE.

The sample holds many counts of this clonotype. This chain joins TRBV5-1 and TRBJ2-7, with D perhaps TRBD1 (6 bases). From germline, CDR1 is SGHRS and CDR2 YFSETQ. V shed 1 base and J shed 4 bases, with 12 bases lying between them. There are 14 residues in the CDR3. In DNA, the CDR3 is TGCGCCAGCAGCTTGACAGGGACCCTGTACGAGCAGTACTTC. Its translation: CASSLTGTLYEQYF.

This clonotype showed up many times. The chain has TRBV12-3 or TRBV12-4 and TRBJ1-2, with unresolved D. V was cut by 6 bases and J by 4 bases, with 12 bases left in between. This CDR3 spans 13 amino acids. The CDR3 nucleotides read TGTGCCAGCAGGCCCGGCAGAGCCTATGGCTACACCTTC. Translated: CASRPGRAYGYTF.

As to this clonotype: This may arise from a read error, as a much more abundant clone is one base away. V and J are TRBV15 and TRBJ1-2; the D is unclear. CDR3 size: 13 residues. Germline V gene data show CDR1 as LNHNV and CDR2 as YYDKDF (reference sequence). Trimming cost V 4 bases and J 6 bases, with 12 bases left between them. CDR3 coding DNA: TGTGCCACCAGCAAGGACGGCAACCATGGCTACACCTTC. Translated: CATSKDGNHGYTF. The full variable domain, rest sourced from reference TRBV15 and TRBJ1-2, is DAMVIQNPRYQVTQFGKPVTLSCSQTLNHNVMYWYQQKSSQAPKLLFHYYDKDFNNEADTPDNFQSRRPNTSFCFLDIRSPGLGDTAMYLCATSKDGNHGYTFGSGTRLTVV.

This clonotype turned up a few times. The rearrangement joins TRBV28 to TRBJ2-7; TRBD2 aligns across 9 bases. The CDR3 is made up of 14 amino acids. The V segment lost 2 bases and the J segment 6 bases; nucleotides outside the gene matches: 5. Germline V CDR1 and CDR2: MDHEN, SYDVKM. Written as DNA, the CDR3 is TGTGCCAGCAGTTTAGGGACTAGCAGGCGCGAGCAGTACTTC. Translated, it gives CASSLGTSRREQYF.

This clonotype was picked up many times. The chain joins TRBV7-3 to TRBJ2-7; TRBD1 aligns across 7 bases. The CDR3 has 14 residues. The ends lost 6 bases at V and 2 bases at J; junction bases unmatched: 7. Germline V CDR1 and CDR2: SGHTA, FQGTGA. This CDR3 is CASSPTGTTYEQYF. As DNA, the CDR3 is TGTGCCAGCAGTCCGACAGGGACCACCTACGAGCAGTACTTC. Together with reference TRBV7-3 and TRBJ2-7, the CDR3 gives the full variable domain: GAGVSQTPSNKVTEKGKYVELRCDPISGHTALYWYRQSLGQGPEFLIYFQGTGAADDSGLPNDRFFAVRPEGSVSTLKIQRTERGDSAVYLCASSPTGTTYEQYFGPGTRLTVT.

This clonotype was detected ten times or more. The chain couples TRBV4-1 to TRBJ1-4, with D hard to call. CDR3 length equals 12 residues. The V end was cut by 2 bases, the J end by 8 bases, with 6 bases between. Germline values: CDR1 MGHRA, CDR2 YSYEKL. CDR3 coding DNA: TGCGCCAGCAGCCAAAACAAAGAAAAACTGTTTTTT. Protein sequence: CASSQNKEKLFF.

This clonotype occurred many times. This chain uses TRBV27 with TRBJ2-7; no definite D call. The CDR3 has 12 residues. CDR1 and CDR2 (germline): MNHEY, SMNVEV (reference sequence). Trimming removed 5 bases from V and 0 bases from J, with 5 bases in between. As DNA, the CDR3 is TGTGCCAGCAGTACTAACTCCTACGAGCAGTACTTC. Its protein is CASSTNSYEQYF.

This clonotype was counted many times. The CDR3 coding sequence is TGCGCCAGCAGCTCCGGGACAGGGCCTAATAATTCACCCCTCCACTTT. Protein product: CASSSGTGPNNSPLHF. The chain recombines TRBV5-1 with TRBJ1-6; TRBD1 matches 9 bases. The V gene end was trimmed by 3 bases and the J gene end by 5 bases; junction bases not matched to a gene: 6. This CDR3 spans 16 amino acids. Germline V gives CDR1 SGHRS, CDR2 YFSETQ. Filled out from reference TRBV5-1 and TRBJ1-6, the complete variable domain reads KAGVTQTPRYLIKTRGQQVTLSCSPISGHRSVSWYQQTPGQGLQFLFEYFSETQRNKGNFPGRFSGRQFSNSRSEMNVSTLELGDSALYLCASSSGTGPNNSPLHFGNGTRLTVT.

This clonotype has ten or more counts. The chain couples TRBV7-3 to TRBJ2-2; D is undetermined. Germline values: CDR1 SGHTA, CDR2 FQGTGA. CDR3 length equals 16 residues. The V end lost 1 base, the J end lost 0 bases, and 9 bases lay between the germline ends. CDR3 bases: TGTGCCAGCAGCTTAATGGAGCTACCGAACACCGGGGAGCTGTTTTTT. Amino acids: CASSLMELPNTGELFF.

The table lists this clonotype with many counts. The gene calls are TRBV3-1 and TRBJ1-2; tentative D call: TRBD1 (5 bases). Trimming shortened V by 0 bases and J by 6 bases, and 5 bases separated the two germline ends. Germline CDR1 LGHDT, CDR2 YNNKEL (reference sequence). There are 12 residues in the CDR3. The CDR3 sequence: CASSQEQDGYTF. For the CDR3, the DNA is TGTGCCAGCAGCCAAGAACAGGATGGCTACACCTTC.

The CDR3 loop reads CASSSNRGSSYNEQFF. DNA for the CDR3: TGTGCCAGCAGCTCCAACAGGGGCAGCTCCTACAATGAGCAGTTCTTC. The V gene is TRBV5-4, the J gene TRBJ2-1; 7 bases map to TRBD1. Germline lookup yields CDR1 SGHNT and CDR2 YYREEE (reference sequence). The CDR3 has 16 residues. The J segment lost 0 bases and the V segment lost 3 bases, leaving 6 bases of the junction unmatched.

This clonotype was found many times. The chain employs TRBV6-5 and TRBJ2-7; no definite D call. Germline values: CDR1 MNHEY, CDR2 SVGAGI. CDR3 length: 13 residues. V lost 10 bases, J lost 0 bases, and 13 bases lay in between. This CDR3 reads CATIGVPSYEQYF. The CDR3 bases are TGTGCCACCATTGGGGTACCCTCCTACGAGCAGTACTTC.

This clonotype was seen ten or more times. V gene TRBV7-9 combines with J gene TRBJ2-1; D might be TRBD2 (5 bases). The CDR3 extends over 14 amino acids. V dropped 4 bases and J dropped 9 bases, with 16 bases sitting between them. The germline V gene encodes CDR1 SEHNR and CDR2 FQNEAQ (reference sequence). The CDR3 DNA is TGTGCCAGCAGCTCCCTCGAGGGATACGGTGAGCAGTTCTTC. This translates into CASSSLEGYGEQFF.

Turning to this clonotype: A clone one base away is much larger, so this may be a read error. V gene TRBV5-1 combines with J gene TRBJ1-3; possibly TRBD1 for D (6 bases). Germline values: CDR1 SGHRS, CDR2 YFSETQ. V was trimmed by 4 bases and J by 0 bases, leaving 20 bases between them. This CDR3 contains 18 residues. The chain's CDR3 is CASSRGVGSPYSGNTIYF. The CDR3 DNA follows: TGCGCCAGCAGCAGGGGGGTAGGCAGCCCTTACTCTGGAAACACCATATATTTT.

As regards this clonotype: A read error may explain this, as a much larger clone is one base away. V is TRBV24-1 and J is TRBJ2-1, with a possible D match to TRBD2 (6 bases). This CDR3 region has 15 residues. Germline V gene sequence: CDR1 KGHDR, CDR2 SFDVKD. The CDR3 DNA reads TGTGCCACCAGTGACCCGGGACTTTCTTCCACTGAGCAGTCCTTC. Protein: CATSDPGLSSTEQSF.

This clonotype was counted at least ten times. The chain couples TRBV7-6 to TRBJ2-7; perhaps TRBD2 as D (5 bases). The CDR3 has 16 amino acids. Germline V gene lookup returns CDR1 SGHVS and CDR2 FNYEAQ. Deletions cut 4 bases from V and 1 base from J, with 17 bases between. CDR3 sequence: CASSSSRGEPSYEQYF. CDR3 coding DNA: TGTGCCAGCAGCTCATCCCGGGGAGAACCATCCTACGAGCAGTACTTC.